Here is one T cell receptor (beta chain) with its context. This sample was included in a study of cytomegalovirus exposure and HLA in healthy donors. Across the study: Early released data had about 85 million unique TCRs, all coming from HLA-typed donors.

Germline V gene sequence: CDR1 SNHLY, CDR2 FYNNEI. Trimming took 4 bases from V and 4 from J; bases not matched to a gene: 4. The CDR3 has 14 residues. A multiplex PCR was run with 60 Vbeta primers and 13 Jbeta primers. Libraries were prepared by immunoSEQ multiplex PCR; TCRdb keeps only in-frame clonotypes and omits some of them. The table records roughly 230,000 clones, nearly 95% of them present only once. Sequenced material: PBMCs. The receptor was derived from a girl aged 2 to 10 in good health and CMV-seronegative. The chain has TRBV2 and TRBJ1-1, with 9 bases fitting TRBD1. The CDR3 here is CASSGQGVGTEAFF. As DNA, the CDR3 is TGTGCCAGCAGTGGACAGGGGGTAGGCACTGAAGCTTTCTTT.